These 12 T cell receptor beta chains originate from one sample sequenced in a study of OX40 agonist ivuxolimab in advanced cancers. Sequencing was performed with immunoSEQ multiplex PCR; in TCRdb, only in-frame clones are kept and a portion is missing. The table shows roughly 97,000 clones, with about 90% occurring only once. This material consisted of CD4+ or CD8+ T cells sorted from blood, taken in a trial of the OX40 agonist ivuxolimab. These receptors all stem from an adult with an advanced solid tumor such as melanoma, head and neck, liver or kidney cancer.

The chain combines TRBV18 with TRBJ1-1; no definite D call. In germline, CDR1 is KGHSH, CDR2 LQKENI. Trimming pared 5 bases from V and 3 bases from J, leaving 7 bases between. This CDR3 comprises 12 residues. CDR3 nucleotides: TGTGCCAGCTCAGGGGTTGACACTGAAGCTTTCTTT. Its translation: CASSGVDTEAFF.

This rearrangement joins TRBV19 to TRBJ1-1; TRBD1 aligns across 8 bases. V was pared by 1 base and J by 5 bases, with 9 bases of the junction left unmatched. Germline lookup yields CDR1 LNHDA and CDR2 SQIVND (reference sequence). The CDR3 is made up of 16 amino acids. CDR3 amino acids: CASSIGSGGARTEAFF. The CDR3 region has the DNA TGTGCCAGTAGTATAGGGTCAGGGGGCGCGCGGACTGAAGCTTTCTTT.

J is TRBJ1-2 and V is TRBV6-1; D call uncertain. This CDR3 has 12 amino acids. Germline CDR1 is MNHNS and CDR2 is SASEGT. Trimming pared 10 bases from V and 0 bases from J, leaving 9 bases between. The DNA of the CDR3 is TGTGCCATCCAGCCCACTAACTATGGCTACACCTTC. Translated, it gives CAIQPTNYGYTF.

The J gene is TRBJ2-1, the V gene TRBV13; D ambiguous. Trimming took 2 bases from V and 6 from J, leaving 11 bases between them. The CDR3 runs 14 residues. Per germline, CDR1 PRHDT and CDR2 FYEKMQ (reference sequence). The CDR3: CASSLLVGSNEQFF. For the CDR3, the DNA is TGTGCCAGCAGCTTACTTGTGGGTTCCAATGAGCAGTTCTTC. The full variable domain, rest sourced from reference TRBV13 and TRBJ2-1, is AAGVIQSPRHLIKEKRETATLKCYPIPRHDTVYWYQQGPGQDPQFLISFYEKMQSDKGSIPDRFSAQQFSDYHSELNMSSLELGDSALYFCASSLLVGSNEQFFGPGTRLTVL.

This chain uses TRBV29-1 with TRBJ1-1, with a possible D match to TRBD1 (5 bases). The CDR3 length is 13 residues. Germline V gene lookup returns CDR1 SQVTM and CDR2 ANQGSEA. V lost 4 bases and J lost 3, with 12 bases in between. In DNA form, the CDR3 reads TGCAGCGTTGGGGGGTACCCCGACACTGAAGCTTTCTTT. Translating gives CSVGGYPDTEAFF.

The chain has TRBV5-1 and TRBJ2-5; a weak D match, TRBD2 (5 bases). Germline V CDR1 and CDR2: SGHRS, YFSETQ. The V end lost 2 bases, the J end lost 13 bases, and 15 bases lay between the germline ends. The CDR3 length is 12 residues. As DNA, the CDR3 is TGCGCCAGCAGCTTAAGCGGTTATGGTTTGTACTTC. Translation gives CASSLSGYGLYF.

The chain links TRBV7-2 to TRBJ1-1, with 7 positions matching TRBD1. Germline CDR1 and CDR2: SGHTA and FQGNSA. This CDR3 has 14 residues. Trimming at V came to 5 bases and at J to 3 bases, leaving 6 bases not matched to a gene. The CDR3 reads CASSRTGVDTEAFF. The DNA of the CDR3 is TGTGCCAGCAGCCGCACAGGGGTGGACACTGAAGCTTTCTTT. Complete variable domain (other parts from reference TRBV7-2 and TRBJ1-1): GAGVSQSPSNKVTEKGKDVELRCDPISGHTALYWYRQSLGQGLEFLIYFQGNSAPDKSGLPSDRFSAERTGGSVSTLTIQRTQQEDSAVYLCASSRTGVDTEAFFGQGTRLTVV.

The CDR3 loop reads CASSERGEGNSPLHF. CDR3 nucleotide sequence: TGTGCCAGCAGCGAGAGGGGGGAGGGAAATTCACCCCTCCACTTT. The V and J genes are TRBV9 and TRBJ1-6; the D gene is possibly TRBD1 (6 bases). The CDR3 sequence is 15 residues long. V was cut by 3 bases and J by 7 bases, with 14 bases left in between. From germline, CDR1 is SGDLS and CDR2 YYNGEE. The complete variable domain, with remaining parts taken from reference TRBV9 and TRBJ1-6, reads DSGVTQTPKHLITATGQRVTLRCSPRSGDLSVYWYQQSLDQGLQFLIQYYNGEERAKGNILERFSAQQFPDLHSELNLSSLELGDSALYFCASSERGEGNSPLHFGNGTRLTVT.

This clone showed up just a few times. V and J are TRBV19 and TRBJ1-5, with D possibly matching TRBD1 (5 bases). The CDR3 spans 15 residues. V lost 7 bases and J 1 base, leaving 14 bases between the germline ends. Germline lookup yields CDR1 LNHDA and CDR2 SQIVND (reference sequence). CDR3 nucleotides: TGTGCCAGTACTACCATCCGGGACAGCAATCAGCCCCAGCATTTT. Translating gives CASTTIRDSNQPQHF.

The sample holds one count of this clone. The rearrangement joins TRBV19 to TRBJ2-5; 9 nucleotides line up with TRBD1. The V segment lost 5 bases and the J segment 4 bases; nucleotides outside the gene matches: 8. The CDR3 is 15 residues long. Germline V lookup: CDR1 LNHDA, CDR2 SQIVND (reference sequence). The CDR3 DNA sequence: TGTGCCAGTAGTTATGGACAGGGGAATCGAGAGACCCAGTACTTC. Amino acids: CASSYGQGNRETQYF. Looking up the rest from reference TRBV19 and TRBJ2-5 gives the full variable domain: DGGITQSPKYLFRKEGQNVTLSCEQNLNHDAMYWYRQDPGQGLRLIYYSQIVNDFQKGDIAEGYSVSREKKESFPLTVTSAQKNPTAFYLCASSYGQGNRETQYFGPGTRLLVL.

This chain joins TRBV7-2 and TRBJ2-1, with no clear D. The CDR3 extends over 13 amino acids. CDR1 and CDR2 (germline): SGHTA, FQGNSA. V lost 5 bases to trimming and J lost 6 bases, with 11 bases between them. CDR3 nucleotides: TGTGCCAGCAGCGGGCAGCTCGGCAATGAGCAGTTCTTC. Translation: CASSGQLGNEQFF. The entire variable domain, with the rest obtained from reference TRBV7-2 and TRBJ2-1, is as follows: GAGVSQSPSNKVTEKGKDVELRCDPISGHTALYWYRQSLGQGLEFLIYFQGNSAPDKSGLPSDRFSAERTGGSVSTLTIQRTQQEDSAVYLCASSGQLGNEQFFGPGTRLTVL.

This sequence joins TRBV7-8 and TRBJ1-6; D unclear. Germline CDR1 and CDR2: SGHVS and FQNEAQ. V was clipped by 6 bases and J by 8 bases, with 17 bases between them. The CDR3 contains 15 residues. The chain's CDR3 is CASSPREIPHSPLHF. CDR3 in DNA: TGTGCCAGCAGTCCCCGGGAGATCCCGCATTCACCCCTCCACTTT.